Detailed here is one TCR beta chain. The Seattle patients joined while their infection was active and were tracked longitudinally afterward. The CDR3 totals 16 residues. V was pared by 1 base and J by 6 bases, with 6 bases of the junction left unmatched. Germline V gives CDR1 SGHRS, CDR2 YFSETQ. Original analysis: From reference gene primer amplification, estimates of nucleated cell counts were derived. Libraries were prepared by immunoSEQ multiplex PCR; TCRdb keeps only in-frame clonotypes and omits some of them. V and J calls plus clone size are reproduced from that table; the DNA served to infer D and trimming. The data contain some 99,000 clones, over 85% of them singletons. This entry belongs to a study of blood T cell repertoires in COVID-19. Study-wide background: Sources were T cells, B-cell-depleted T cells, or PBMCs; the material itself was cDNA or gDNA.

Sequencing input: peripheral blood. This chain joins TRBV5-1 and TRBJ2-2, with 10 positions matching TRBD1. This clonotype originated in a human donor with COVID-19, enrolled during active disease. The donor label of this sample is uncertain. The CDR3 here is CASSLTGTGEPGELFF. The CDR3 nucleotides read TGCGCCAGCAGCTTGACCGGGACAGGGGAACCCGGGGAGCTGTTTTTT.